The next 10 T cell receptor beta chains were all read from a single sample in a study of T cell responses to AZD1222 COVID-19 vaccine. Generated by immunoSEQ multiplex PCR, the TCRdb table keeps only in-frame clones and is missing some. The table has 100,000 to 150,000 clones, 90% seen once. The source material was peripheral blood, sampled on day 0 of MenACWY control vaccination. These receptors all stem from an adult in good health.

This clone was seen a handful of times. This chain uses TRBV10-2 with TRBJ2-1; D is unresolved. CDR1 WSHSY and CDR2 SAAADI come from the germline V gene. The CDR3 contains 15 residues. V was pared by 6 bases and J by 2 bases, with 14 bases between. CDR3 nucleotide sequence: TGCGCCAGCAGCAGCGCGGCAGCCGCCTACAATGAGCAGTTCTTC. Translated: CASSSAAAAYNEQFF.

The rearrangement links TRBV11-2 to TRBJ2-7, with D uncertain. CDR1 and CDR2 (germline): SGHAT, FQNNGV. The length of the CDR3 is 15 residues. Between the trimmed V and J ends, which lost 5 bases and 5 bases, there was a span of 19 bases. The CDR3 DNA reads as TGTGCCAGCAGCAATAGTTACGTATCCCTCCACGAGCAGTACTTC. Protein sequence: CASSNSYVSLHEQYF.

The CDR3 sequence is CASSLVAGGGYEQYF. CDR3 nucleotide sequence: TGTGCCAGCAGTTTAGTAGCGGGGGGTGGGTACGAGCAGTACTTC. V gene TRBV27 combines with J gene TRBJ2-7, with TRBD2 matching 10 bases. Per the germline V gene, CDR1 is MNHEY and CDR2 is SMNVEV (reference sequence). The CDR3 runs 15 residues. With 2 bases clipped from V and 4 bases from J, the junction kept 5 bases outside the gene matches.

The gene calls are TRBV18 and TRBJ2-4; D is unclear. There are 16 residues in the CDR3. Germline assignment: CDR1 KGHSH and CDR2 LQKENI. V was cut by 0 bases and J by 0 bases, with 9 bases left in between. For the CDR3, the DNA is TGTGCCAGCTCACCACCTGGCGAGCTAGCCAAAAACATTCAGTACTTC. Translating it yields CASSPPGELAKNIQYF.

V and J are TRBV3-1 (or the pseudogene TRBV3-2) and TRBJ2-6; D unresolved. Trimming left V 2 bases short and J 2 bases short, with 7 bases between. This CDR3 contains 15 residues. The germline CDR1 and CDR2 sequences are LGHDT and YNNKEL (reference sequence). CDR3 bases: TGTGCCAGCAGCCAATCGGGCACTGGGGCCAACGTCCTGACTTTC. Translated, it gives CASSQSGTGANVLTF.

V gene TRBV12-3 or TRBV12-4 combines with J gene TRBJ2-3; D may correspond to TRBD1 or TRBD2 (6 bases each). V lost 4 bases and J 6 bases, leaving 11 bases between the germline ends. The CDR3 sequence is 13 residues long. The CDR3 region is CASSSGGGDTQYF. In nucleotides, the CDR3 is TGTGCCAGCAGTTCCGGGGGCGGGGATACGCAGTATTTT.

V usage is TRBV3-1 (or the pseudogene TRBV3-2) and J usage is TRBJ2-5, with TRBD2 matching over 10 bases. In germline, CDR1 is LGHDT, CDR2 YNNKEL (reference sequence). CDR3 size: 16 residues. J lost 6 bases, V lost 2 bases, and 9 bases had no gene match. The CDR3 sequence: CASSQPAGGPRKTQYF. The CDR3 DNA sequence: TGTGCCAGCAGCCAACCAGCGGGAGGGCCACGGAAGACCCAGTACTTC.

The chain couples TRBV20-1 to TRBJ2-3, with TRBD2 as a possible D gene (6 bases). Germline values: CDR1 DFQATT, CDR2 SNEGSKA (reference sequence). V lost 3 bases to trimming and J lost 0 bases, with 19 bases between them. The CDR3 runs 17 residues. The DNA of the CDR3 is TGCAGTGCTAGTATCTTAGGGGTAGCGGAAAGCACAGATACGCAGTATTTT. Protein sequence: CSASILGVAESTDTQYF.

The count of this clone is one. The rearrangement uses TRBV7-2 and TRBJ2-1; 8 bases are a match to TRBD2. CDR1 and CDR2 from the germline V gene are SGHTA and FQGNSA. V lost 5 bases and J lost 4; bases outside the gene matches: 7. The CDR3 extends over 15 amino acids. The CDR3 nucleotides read TGTGCCAGCAGCCCCGGGGGGGGTTCATACAATGAGCAGTTCTTC. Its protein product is CASSPGGGSYNEQFF.

CDR3 region: CASSPGTSAEQYF. DNA of the CDR3: TGTGCCAGCTCGCCTGGGACTTCCGCCGAGCAGTACTTC. This chain joins TRBV18 and TRBJ2-7; a weak D match, TRBD2 (6 bases). Trimming removed 6 bases from V and 6 bases from J, with 15 bases in between. The CDR3 loop spans 13 amino acids. CDR1 and CDR2 (germline): KGHSH, LQKENI.